The rows below give T cell receptor beta chains drawn from one sample of a study of shared clonotypes between healthy human individuals. Using immunoSEQ multiplex PCR, the repertoire was profiled, and TCRdb retains in-frame clones only, with some absent. The top ten clones hold about 1.7% of a sample with 550,000 to 850,000 clones, approximately 77% of them seen once. The source material was memory CD4+ T cells sorted from blood. These TCRs come from a woman aged 25 to 39 in good health. The CDR3 runs from the conserved cysteine through the conserved F or W. The D gene is left open where the match is weak. Clone size is stated in some rows and not others, as once, few, many or a class when expanded.

d_gene	v_gene	j_gene	abundance	CDR3aa	CDR3nt
.	TRBV28	TRBJ2-1	many	CASSYLNEQFF	TGTGCCAGCAGTTACTTAAATGAGCAGTTCTTC
TRBD2	TRBV28	TRBJ2-3	.	CASRQAGGPTDTQYF	TGTGCCAGCAGGCAAGCGGGAGGGCCCACAGATACGCAGTATTTT
TRBD2	TRBV5-4	TRBJ2-3	.	CASSPRGGGLADTQYF	TGTGCCAGCAGCCCACGGGGCGGGGGACTTGCAGATACGCAGTATTTT
.	TRBV11-2	TRBJ1-3	.	CASSLEIQGGNTIYF	TGTGCCAGCAGCTTAGAGATCCAGGGAGGAAACACCATATATTTT
TRBD1	TRBV19	TRBJ2-1	once	CASSRRDRANEQFF	TGTGCCAGTAGTCGCCGGGACAGGGCCAATGAGCAGTTCTTC
.	TRBV25-1	TRBJ2-6	.	CASSEDNYSGANVLTF	TGTGCCAGCAGTGAGGACAACTACTCTGGGGCCAACGTCCTGACTTTC
TRBD1	TRBV19	TRBJ2-2	.	CASSPDRGATGELFF	TGTGCCTCCTCCCCGGACAGGGGTGCTACCGGGGAGCTGTTTTTT
.	TRBV10-3	TRBJ1-4	.	CAISEGQGATNEKLFF	TGTGCCATCAGTGAAGGTCAGGGAGCGACTAATGAAAAACTGTTTTTT
.	TRBV6-1	TRBJ2-7	.	CASSEGVGGGVYEQYF	TGTGCCAGCAGTGAAGGGGTTGGGGGTGGGGTTTACGAGCAGTACTTC
.	TRBV10-2	TRBJ1-5	many	CASSRISNQPQHF	TGCGCCAGCAGCCGGATCAGCAATCAGCCCCAGCATTTT
.	TRBV10-3	TRBJ2-7	.	CAISNRGTYEQYF	TGTGCCATCAGCAATCGGGGTACCTACGAGCAGTACTTC
TRBD1	TRBV6-5	TRBJ2-3	.	CASSYSGTGTDTQYF	TGTGCCAGCAGTTACTCAGGGACAGGGACAGATACGCAGTATTTT
.	TRBV7-9	TRBJ2-1	few	CASSALWAAEQFF	TGTGCCAGCAGCGCCCTCTGGGCCGCTGAGCAGTTCTTC
.	TRBV28	TRBJ1-5	.	CASSQPGTGVNQPQHF	TGTGCCAGCAGTCAACCAGGGACGGGGGTGAATCAGCCCCAGCATTTT
.	TRBV7-9	TRBJ2-7	few	CASSLGVGVNEQYF	TGTGCCAGCAGCTTAGGGGTCGGGGTCAACGAGCAGTACTTC
TRBD1	TRBV28	TRBJ2-7	few	CASRPGTGGFYEQYF	TGTGCCAGCAGACCCGGGACAGGGGGCTTCTACGAGCAGTACTTC
.	TRBV15	TRBJ2-3	.	CATGNRITQYF	TGTGCCACCGGGAATCGGATTACGCAGTATTTT
.	TRBV6-1	TRBJ2-2	.	CASSVISSAEYTGELFF	TGTGCCAGCAGTGTGATTTCCTCTGCGGAATACACCGGGGAGCTGTTTTTT
.	TRBV20-1	TRBJ2-1	.	CSASPVIEQFF	TGCAGTGCTAGCCCTGTTATTGAGCAGTTCTTC
.	TRBV4-2	TRBJ1-4	.	CASSQNGGRNRDGEKLFF	TGTGCCAGCAGCCAAAATGGTGGTAGAAACAGGGACGGTGAAAAACTGTTTTTT
.	TRBV6-5	TRBJ2-7	.	CASSYRGGYSYEQYF	TGTGCCAGCAGTTACAGAGGGGGTTACTCCTACGAGCAGTACTTC
.	TRBV7-9	TRBJ1-1	.	CASSPRGDSTEAFF	TGTGCCAGCAGCCCCCGGGGGGATTCCACTGAAGCTTTCTTT
.	TRBV7-9	TRBJ2-3	few	CASSLIGGGGTTDTQYF	TGTGCCAGCAGCTTAATTGGTGGTGGCGGGACCACAGATACGCAGTATTTT
TRBD1	TRBV28	TRBJ2-7	.	CASSPTGPRSSYEQYF	TGTGCCAGCAGCCCGACAGGGCCGCGGAGCTCCTACGAGCAGTACTTC
.	TRBV6-5	TRBJ1-2	few	CASSYLGGYTF	TGTGCCAGCAGTTATCTTGGTGGCTACACCTTC
.	TRBV2	TRBJ2-5	.	CASSEAGSELETQYF	TGTGCCAGCAGTGAAGCGGGAAGTGAATTAGAGACCCAGTACTTC
.	TRBV6-1	TRBJ2-1	.	CASSELGAYNEQFF	TGTGCCAGCAGTGAATTGGGGGCGTACAATGAGCAGTTCTTC
.	TRBV30	TRBJ2-1	.	CASAGQAYNEQFF	TGTGCCTCCGCGGGACAAGCTTACAATGAGCAGTTCTTC
TRBD1	TRBV6-1	TRBJ1-1	.	CASSEAGTGGTEAFF	TGTGCCAGCAGTGAAGCCGGGACAGGGGGCACTGAAGCTTTCTTT
TRBD1	TRBV25-1	TRBJ2-7	.	CASSEAGTGKYEQYF	TGTGCCAGCAGTGAGGCCGGGACAGGGAAATACGAGCAGTACTTC
.	TRBV6-5	TRBJ1-5	.	CASSYSRQGTQPQHF	TGTGCCAGCAGTTACTCCCGGCAGGGGACTCAGCCCCAGCATTTT
.	TRBV28	TRBJ1-1	.	CASSRGRAEAFF	TGTGCCAGCAGCCGTGGACGAGCTGAAGCTTTCTTT
TRBD1	TRBV6-1	TRBJ2-5	few	CASRDRVETQYF	TGTGCCAGCAGAGACAGGGTGGAGACCCAGTACTTC
.	TRBV6-5	TRBJ1-2	.	CASSYLPRYYGYTF	TGTGCCAGCAGTTACCTTCCGAGGTACTATGGCTACACCTTC
TRBD2	TRBV4-1	TRBJ2-1	once	CASLPGTSGMGVKFF	TGCGCCAGCCTACCCGGGACTAGCGGGATGGGGGTTAAGTTCTTC
TRBD2	TRBV7-7	TRBJ2-1	.	CASSLGLAGDNEQFF	TGTGCCAGCAGCTTAGGGCTAGCGGGAGACAATGAGCAGTTCTTC
TRBD1	TRBV27	TRBJ2-7	.	CASSPAARGLEQYF	TGTGCCAGCAGTCCCGCGGCCAGGGGGCTCGAGCAGTACTTC
.	TRBV6-5	TRBJ2-7	.	CASRDNPGAEQYF	TGTGCCAGCAGAGATAATCCAGGGGCCGAGCAGTACTTC
.	TRBV2	TRBJ2-1	.	CASSEAGYWGVSYNEQFF	TGTGCCAGCAGTGAAGCCGGGTACTGGGGTGTGTCCTACAATGAGCAGTTCTTC
TRBD1	TRBV25-1	TRBJ1-4	few	CASGAGQGEKLFF	TGTGCCAGCGGGGCCGGACAGGGGGAAAAACTGTTTTTT
.	TRBV5-1	TRBJ2-2	.	CASRPGLPTGELFF	TGCGCCAGCAGGCCGGGACTCCCGACCGGGGAGCTGTTTTTT
.	TRBV5-1	TRBJ2-1	.	CASSDRDSYEQFF	TGCGCCAGCAGCGACCGGGACTCCTACGAGCAGTTCTTC
.	TRBV2	TRBJ1-4	.	CASSEFSGWQNEKLFF	TGTGCCAGCAGTGAATTCTCTGGGTGGCAAAATGAAAAACTGTTTTTT
TRBD2	TRBV19	TRBJ2-7	.	CASSTSGASYEQYF	TGTGCCAGTAGCACTAGCGGAGCCTCCTACGAGCAGTACTTC
TRBD2	TRBV5-8	TRBJ2-7	.	CASSSPPYSGRAGEQYF	TGTGCCAGCAGCTCCCCGCCCTATAGCGGGAGGGCGGGCGAGCAGTACTTC
.	TRBV28	TRBJ1-4	.	CASSSPRSPNEKLFF	TGTGCCAGCAGCTCCCCAAGGAGTCCTAATGAAAAACTGTTTTTT
TRBD1	TRBV19	TRBJ2-2	.	CASSIAPGGTGELFF	TGTGCCAGTAGTATAGCCCCAGGGGGCACCGGGGAGCTGTTTTTT
.	TRBV2	TRBJ2-1	.	CASSVWRASYNEQFF	TGTGCCAGCAGCGTCTGGCGGGCCTCCTACAATGAGCAGTTCTTC
.	TRBV4-1	TRBJ2-1	.	CASSQIADSYNEQFF	TGCGCCAGCAGCCAAATAGCGGACTCCTACAATGAGCAGTTCTTC
.	TRBV7-9	TRBJ1-1	.	CASSVGREAFF	TGTGCCAGCAGCGTAGGGCGTGAAGCTTTCTTT
TRBD1	TRBV28	TRBJ2-1	.	CASSSAGTGRNEQFF	TGTGCCAGCAGTTCCGCCGGGACAGGGAGGAATGAGCAGTTCTTC
TRBD2	TRBV6-6	TRBJ2-7	.	CASSIAGVLDEQYF	TGTGCCAGCAGTATAGCGGGAGTATTAGACGAGCAGTACTTC
.	TRBV18	TRBJ1-3	.	CASSPGYRDVGNTIYF	TGTGCCAGCTCACCTGGATACCGGGACGTAGGAAACACCATATATTTT
.	TRBV9	TRBJ1-4	.	CASSGRVTTNEKLFF	TGTGCCAGCAGCGGTCGGGTAACGACTAATGAAAAACTGTTTTTT
.	TRBV23-1	TRBJ1-2	.	CASSQRQTNYGYTF	TGCGCCAGCAGTCAACGCCAGACGAACTATGGCTACACCTTC
.	TRBV25-1	TRBJ2-5	.	CASSAQGYRETQYF	TGTGCCAGCAGTGCTCAGGGGTATCGAGAGACCCAGTACTTC
TRBD1	TRBV2	TRBJ2-5	.	CASSLDRGSETQYF	TGTGCCAGCAGTCTGGACAGGGGGTCGGAGACCCAGTACTTC
TRBD2	TRBV27	TRBJ2-1	.	CASSFTPSGGYHNEQFF	TGTGCCAGCAGTTTTACTCCTAGCGGGGGGTACCACAATGAGCAGTTCTTC